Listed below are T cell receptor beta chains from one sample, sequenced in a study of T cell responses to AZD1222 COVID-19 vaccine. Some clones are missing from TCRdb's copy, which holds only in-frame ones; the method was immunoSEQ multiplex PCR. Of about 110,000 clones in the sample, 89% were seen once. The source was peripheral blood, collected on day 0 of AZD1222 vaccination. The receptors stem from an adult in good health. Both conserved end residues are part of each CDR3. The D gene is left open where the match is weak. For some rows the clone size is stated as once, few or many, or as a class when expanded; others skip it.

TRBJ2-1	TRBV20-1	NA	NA	TGCAGTGCTAGAGATCCCCCTAGGCAGTTCTTC	CSARDPPRQFF
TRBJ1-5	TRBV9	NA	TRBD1	TGTGCCAGTACAGGGGTTTGCAATCAGCCCCAGCATTTT	CASTGVCNQPQHF
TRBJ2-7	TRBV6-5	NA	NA	TGTGCCAGCAGTTCGGAAGGGACGTCTTCCTACGAGCAGTACTTC	CASSSEGTSSYEQYF
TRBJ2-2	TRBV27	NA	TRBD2	TGTGCCAGCAGAGGAGCGGGAGGACCCACCGGGGAGCTGTTTTTT	CASRGAGGPTGELFF
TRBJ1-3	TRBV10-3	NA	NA	TGTGCCATCAGCCCCCCGGACAGCCTTTCTGGAAACACCATATATTTT	CAISPPDSLSGNTIYF
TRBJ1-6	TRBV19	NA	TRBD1	TGTGCCAGTAGTCCGCCGGGACAGGGATATTCACCCCTCCACTTT	CASSPPGQGYSPLHF
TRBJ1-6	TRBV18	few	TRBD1	TGTGCCAGCTCACCAAAGTCAGGGGGCGGTAATTCACCCCTCCACTTT	CASSPKSGGGNSPLHF
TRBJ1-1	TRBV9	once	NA	TGTGCCAGCAGCCGTGAGCGGGGGGCCGGCACTGAAGCTTTCTTT	CASSRERGAGTEAFF
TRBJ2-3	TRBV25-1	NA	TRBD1	TGTGCCAGCAGTCCGGTTAGGGACAGGGGGCGCCTCGCAGATACGCAGTATTTT	CASSPVRDRGRLADTQYF
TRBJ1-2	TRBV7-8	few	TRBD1	TGTGCCAGCAGTTTGACGCGACAGGGCGCCTGGGGCTATGGCTACACCTTC	CASSLTRQGAWGYGYTF
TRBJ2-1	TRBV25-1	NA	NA	TGTGCCAGCAGTGAACCCCAGGTTTTAAATGAGCAGTTCTTC	CASSEPQVLNEQFF
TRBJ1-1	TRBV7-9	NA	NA	TGTGCCAGCAGCTTAGGGGGCGGGCGCGGTGTGAACACTGAAGCTTTCTTT	CASSLGGGRGVNTEAFF
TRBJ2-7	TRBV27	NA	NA	TGTGCCAGCACTCATCCCGCGGGGGAGCAGTACTTC	CASTHPAGEQYF
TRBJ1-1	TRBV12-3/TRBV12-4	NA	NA	TGTGCCAGCAGTTTCAGAGCGAACACTGAAGCTTTCTTT	CASSFRANTEAFF
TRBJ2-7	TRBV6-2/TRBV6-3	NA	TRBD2	TGTGCCAGCAGTTACTCGCTCGGACTAGCGGAAACATTGTACGAGCAGTACTTC	CASSYSLGLAETLYEQYF
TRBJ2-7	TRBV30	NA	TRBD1	TGTGCCTGGAGTTCGGGACAGGGTGCCTACGAGCAGTACTTC	CAWSSGQGAYEQYF
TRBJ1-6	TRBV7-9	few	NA	TGTGCCAGCAGCTACGGCGAGGGGTATTCACCCCTCCACTTT	CASSYGEGYSPLHF
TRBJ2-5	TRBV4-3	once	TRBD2	TGCGCCAGCAGCCAAGACGGGACTAGCGGCGCTCAAGAGACCCAGTACTTC	CASSQDGTSGAQETQYF
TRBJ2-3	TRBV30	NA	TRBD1	TGTGCTCATGCCGGGACAGGGAACTTAGATACGCAGTATTTT	CAHAGTGNLDTQYF
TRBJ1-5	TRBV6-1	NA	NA	TGTGCCAGCAGTGCCGGGGGTAGGGGTAGCAATCAGCCCCAGCATTTT	CASSAGGRGSNQPQHF
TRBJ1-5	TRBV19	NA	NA	TGTGCCAGTACCATAGACAATTTCATTGCGCAGCCCCAGCATTTT	CASTIDNFIAQPQHF
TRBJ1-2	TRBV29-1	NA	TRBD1	TGCAGCGCGGTAGTCACGGACAGGGTGGGTGGCTACACCTTC	CSAVVTDRVGGYTF
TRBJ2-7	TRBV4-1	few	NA	TGCGCCAGCAGCCTCAGGGTAACGGGCGAGCAGTACTTC	CASSLRVTGEQYF
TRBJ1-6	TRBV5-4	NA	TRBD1	TGTGCCAGCAGCGGGGACAGGGCAAATTCACCCCTCCACTTT	CASSGDRANSPLHF
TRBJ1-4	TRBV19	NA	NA	TGTGCCAGTAGTCGTGGGGGGACAACTAATGAAAAACTGTTTTTT	CASSRGGTTNEKLFF
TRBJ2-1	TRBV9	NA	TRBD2	TGTGCCAGCAGCACCCTGGTAAAGGGATTTTTCGCGGGGGAACGCGATGAGCAGTTCTTC	CASSTLVKGFFAGERDEQFF
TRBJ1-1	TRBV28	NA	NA	TGTGCCAGCAGTTTGAGAAGCCGCTCTGAAGCTTTCTTT	CASSLRSRSEAFF
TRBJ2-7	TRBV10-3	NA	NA	TGTGCCATCAGTGAGACGGGGCAGGGACGATCCTACGAGCAGTACTTC	CAISETGQGRSYEQYF
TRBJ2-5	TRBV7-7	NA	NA	TGTGCTAGCAGCCCCCAAGAGAGGTCCGGTGGAGAGACCCAGTACTTC	CASSPQERSGGETQYF
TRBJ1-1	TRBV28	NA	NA	TGTGCCAGCAGTCAAAACACTGAAGCTTTCTTT	CASSQNTEAFF
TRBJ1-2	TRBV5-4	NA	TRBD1	TGTGCCAGCAGCCCTGACAGGGGTAACTATGGCTACACCTTC	CASSPDRGNYGYTF
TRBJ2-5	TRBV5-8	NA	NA	TGTGCCAGCAGCTTTCGGGTCCAAGAGACCCAGTACTTC	CASSFRVQETQYF
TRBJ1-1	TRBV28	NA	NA	TGTGCCAGCAGTTTATCAGATATGAACACTGAAGCTTTCTTT	CASSLSDMNTEAFF
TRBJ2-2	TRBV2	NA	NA	TGTGCCAGCAGGGGGACTGTGACCGGGGAGCTGTTTTTT	CASRGTVTGELFF
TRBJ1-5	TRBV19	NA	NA	TGTGCCAGTAGTCCCACCACAGGGACTGTAAATCAGCCCCAGCATTTT	CASSPTTGTVNQPQHF
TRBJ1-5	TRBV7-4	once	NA	TGTGCCAGCAGCTTAGAGTCGTGGCAGGGCTGCAATCAGCCCCAGCATTTT	CASSLESWQGCNQPQHF
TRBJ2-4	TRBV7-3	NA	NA	TGTGCCAGCAGCTTAACGAGGGCAGGGGACATTCAGTACTTC	CASSLTRAGDIQYF
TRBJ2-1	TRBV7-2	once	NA	TGTGCCAGCGGGAGCCCACCACAGGCCTACAATGAGCAGTTCTTC	CASGSPPQAYNEQFF
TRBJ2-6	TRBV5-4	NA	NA	TGTGCCAGCAGCTCTTCAGCCAACGTCCTGACTTTC	CASSSSANVLTF
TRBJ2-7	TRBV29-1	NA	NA	TGCAGCGTTGCGGTGTCGAGCGGGCCGTCAGAGCAGTACTTC	CSVAVSSGPSEQYF
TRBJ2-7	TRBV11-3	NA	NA	TGTGCCAGCAGCTTAGTGGGCACTAGCTTGCAGTACTTC	CASSLVGTSLQYF
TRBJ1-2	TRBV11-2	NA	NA	TGTGCCAGCAGCCCTTGGACAGTCTATAGGGGCTACACCTTC	CASSPWTVYRGYTF
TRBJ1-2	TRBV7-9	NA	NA	TGTGCCAGCAGCTTATTAGCCGAAGGGGATATGGGTTACTATGGCTACACCTTC	CASSLLAEGDMGYYGYTF
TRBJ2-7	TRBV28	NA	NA	TGTGCCAGCGTAGGCCTCCCCCATGACGAGCAGTACTTC	CASVGLPHDEQYF
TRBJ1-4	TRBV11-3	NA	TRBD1	TGTGCCAGCAGCTTAGAAGGGACAGCTTATAATGAAAAACTGTTTTTT	CASSLEGTAYNEKLFF
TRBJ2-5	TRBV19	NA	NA	TGTGCCAGTAGTATAGGTGGGGGGCTAGAGACCCAGTACTTC	CASSIGGGLETQYF
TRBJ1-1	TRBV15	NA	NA	TGTGCCACCAGCAGAGAGAGTGAAGCTTTCTTT	CATSRESEAFF
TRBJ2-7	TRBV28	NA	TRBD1	TGTGCCAGCACTCCCGGACAGGGGGCCGGGGAGCAGTACTTC	CASTPGQGAGEQYF
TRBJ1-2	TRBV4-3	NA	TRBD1	TGCGCCAGCAGCCGGACAGGGGTCTATGGCTACACCTTC	CASSRTGVYGYTF
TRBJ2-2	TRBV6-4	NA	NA	TGTGCCAGCAGTCTTCGGGGGCAGTCCCCGCGGAACACCGGGGAGCTGTTTTTT	CASSLRGQSPRNTGELFF
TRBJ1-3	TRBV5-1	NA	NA	TGCGCCAGCAGCTTGCTGGGCAACTCTGGAAACACCATATATTTT	CASSLLGNSGNTIYF
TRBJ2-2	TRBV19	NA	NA	TGTGCCAGTAGTATAGATCGAGGTGGAGGGCCCGGGGAGCTGTTTTTT	CASSIDRGGGPGELFF